This T cell receptor beta chain appears in the sequencing data of a study of cytomegalovirus exposure and HLA in healthy donors. Study as a whole: Out of 170 million or so T cells, an earlier analysis found roughly 100 million unique TCR beta sequences in total. The study placed roughly four fifths of its roughly 430 genotyped donors in the Caucasian-associated ancestry cluster. Study-wide results and caveats: Later on, an analysis showed TCR association rates differing by HLA locus, with DRB1 the most and HLA-C the fewest.

Use of 60 Vbeta and 13 Jbeta primers characterized the PCR. TCRdb's table, derived via immunoSEQ multiplex PCR, lists solely in-frame clones and lacks some. The data show roughly 100,000 clones, 78% seen once. As for this clone: Its antigen is unknown.

This sequence originates from a woman aged 40 to 49 in good health and CMV-seronegative. Sample: PBMCs.

CDR3 DNA sequence: TGTGCCAGCATTATACAGGGGAGCGTCACTGAAGCTTTCTTT. Its translation is CASIIQGSVTEAFF. The rearrangement joins TRBV28 to TRBJ1-1; 7 bases line up with TRBD1. V was pared by 7 bases and J by 4 bases, with 9 bases of the junction left unmatched. Per the germline V gene, CDR1 is MDHEN and CDR2 is SYDVKM. The CDR3 is made up of 14 amino acids.